The 26 T cell receptor beta chains in this list originate from one sample, sequenced in a study of blood T cell repertoires in COVID-19. The method was immunoSEQ multiplex PCR; TCRdb's version includes in-frame clones alone and lacks a portion of them. The sample carries 150,000 to 200,000 clones, about 87% recorded once. Sequenced sample: peripheral blood. Source of these receptors: a woman between 18 and 29 years old who had recovered from COVID-19.

J is TRBJ2-3 and V is TRBV7-3; 7 bases align to TRBD2. This CDR3 has 17 residues. Germline trimming cut 1 base from V and 2 bases from J; bases unmatched to any gene: 9. Germline V CDR1 and CDR2: SGHTA, FQGTGA. CDR3 DNA: TGTGCCAGCAGCTTAAAGTTTGAGCGGGGATCCACAGATACGCAGTATTTT. The encoded protein is CASSLKFERGSTDTQYF.

The J gene is TRBJ2-3, the V gene TRBV6-5; possibly TRBD2 for D (6 bases). V was trimmed by 0 bases and J by 6 bases, leaving 13 bases between them. The CDR3 is 15 residues long. Germline V gives CDR1 MNHEY, CDR2 SVGAGI. DNA of the CDR3: TGTGCCAGCAGTTACTCAGCTAGCGCACTTGATACGCAGTATTTT. Encoded protein: CASSYSASALDTQYF.

The rearrangement links TRBV9 to TRBJ2-1; weak D call: TRBD2 (5 bases). V was cut by 3 bases and J by 6 bases, with 25 bases left in between. This CDR3 is built from 18 residues. Germline loops: CDR1 SGDLS, CDR2 YYNGEE. The CDR3, as DNA: TGTGCCAGCAGCGGTTTCCCCCGGACTGATATGGTCGGCAATGAGCAGTTCTTC. Translation: CASSGFPRTDMVGNEQFF.

The chain carries TRBV7-9 and TRBJ2-3, with unresolved D. Per germline, CDR1 SEHNR and CDR2 FQNEAQ (reference sequence). V was trimmed by 2 bases and J by 2 bases, leaving 11 bases between them. This CDR3 is built from 15 residues. The CDR3 protein is CASSLLGVSTDTQYF. CDR3 coding DNA: TGTGCCAGCAGCTTATTAGGAGTCTCCACAGATACGCAGTATTTT.

This clone has a handful of counts. This rearrangement joins TRBV30 to TRBJ1-5, with D unclear. V lost 1 base and J lost 1, with 5 bases in between. Germline lookup yields CDR1 GTSNPN and CDR2 SVGIG (reference sequence). The CDR3 is made up of 13 amino acids. The CDR3 DNA reads TGTGCCTGGAGTGGAGGGAGCAATCAGCCCCAGCATTTT. Translation gives CAWSGGSNQPQHF.

J is TRBJ1-2 and V is TRBV24-1; 9 nucleotides line up with TRBD1. V dropped 9 bases and J dropped 4; count of bases not matched to a gene: 8. Looked up from germline, CDR1 is KGHDR and CDR2 is SFDVKD. This CDR3 spans 14 amino acids. The CDR3 region is CATQAGQGFYGYTF. DNA of the CDR3: TGTGCCACCCAGGCGGGACAGGGCTTCTATGGCTACACCTTC.

The chain couples TRBV30 to TRBJ2-3; TRBD2 is a possible D gene (6 bases). Trimming left V 0 bases short and J 3 bases short, with 10 bases between. The CDR3 is 14 residues long. CDR1 is GTSNPN and CDR2 is SVGIG in the germline V gene (reference sequence). The CDR3 DNA follows: TGTGCCTGGAGTGTATTGACTAGGACAGATACGCAGTATTTT. Translated, it gives CAWSVLTRTDTQYF.

V and J are TRBV10-3 and TRBJ2-6, with TRBD1 identical over 7 bases. Trimming took 11 bases from V and 2 from J; bases not matched to a gene: 15. Germline V gives CDR1 ENHRY, CDR2 SYGVKD. This CDR3 is built from 17 residues. The CDR3 loop reads CAVYRQGLRPGANVLTF. CDR3 coding DNA: TGTGCCGTCTACCGACAGGGCCTAAGGCCTGGGGCCAACGTCCTGACTTTC.

The gene calls are TRBV9 and TRBJ2-2; D uncertain. From germline, CDR1 is SGDLS and CDR2 YYNGEE. The CDR3 is 14 amino acids. Trimming left V 5 bases short and J 9 bases short, with 17 bases between. CDR3 nucleotide sequence: TGTGCCAGCAGTATTCAACCCCAAGCCAGGGAGCTGTTTTTT. Its translation: CASSIQPQARELFF.

Points on this clone: Other DNA sequences in this specimen translate into the identical CDR3. V is TRBV24-1 and J is TRBJ2-7; 7 bases match TRBD1. The germline CDR1 and CDR2 sequences are KGHDR and SFDVKD. CDR3 length: 15 residues. Losses at the gene ends were 3 bases for V and 3 bases for J; bases not matched to a gene: 7. The CDR3 spells CATSDGQGENYEQYF. CDR3 DNA sequence: TGTGCCACCAGTGATGGCCAGGGGGAAAACTACGAGCAGTACTTC.

V and J are TRBV7-9 and TRBJ1-1; D is possibly TRBD1 (6 bases). Trimming removed 5 bases from V and 7 bases from J, with 14 bases in between. The germline V gene encodes CDR1 SEHNR and CDR2 FQNEAQ (reference sequence). CDR3 size: 13 residues. CDR3 in DNA: TGTGCCAGCAGCGTACAGGGCCTCTTTGAAGCTTTCTTT. Its protein product is CASSVQGLFEAFF. Full variable domain (rest looked up from reference TRBV7-9 and TRBJ1-1): DTGVSQNPRHKITKRGQNVTFRCDPISEHNRLYWYRQTLGQGPEFLTYFQNEAQLEKSRLLSDRFSAERPKGSFSTLEIQRTEQGDSAMYLCASSVQGLFEAFFGQGTRLTVV.

This clone was detected only once. The V and J genes are TRBV5-4 and TRBJ2-5, with 8 bases matching TRBD1. V lost 4 bases, J lost 2 bases, and 4 bases stayed unmatched. CDR1 is SGHNT, CDR2 YYREEE, per germline (reference sequence). The CDR3 sequence is 14 residues long. CDR3 amino acids: CASSPRDRQETQYF. Here the CDR3 DNA reads TGTGCCAGCAGCCCGAGGGACAGGCAAGAGACCCAGTACTTC.

The chain is built from TRBV18 and TRBJ1-2; TRBD1 agrees at 7 bases. The CDR3 sequence is 15 residues long. Germline loops: CDR1 KGHSH, CDR2 LQKENI. With V trimmed by 3 bases and J by 0 bases, 4 bases remained unmatched. The CDR3 sequence: CASSPGQAANYGYTF. CDR3 DNA sequence: TGTGCCAGCTCACCCGGACAGGCAGCTAACTATGGCTACACCTTC.

The rearrangement links TRBV5-1 to TRBJ1-6, with D possibly matching TRBD1 (5 bases). The V and J ends lost 0 bases and 10 bases respectively, with 11 bases between them. The CDR3 length is 14 residues. CDR1 SGHRS and CDR2 YFSETQ come from the germline V gene. CDR3 in DNA: TGCGCCAGCAGCTTGGGGGGCCTCGGATCACCCCTCCACTTT. Translation gives CASSLGGLGSPLHF.

V gene TRBV11-1 combines with J gene TRBJ2-2; 10 nucleotides align to TRBD1. CDR1 SGHAT and CDR2 FQDESV come from the germline V gene (reference sequence). The CDR3 length is 15 residues. Trimming removed 5 bases from V and 6 bases from J; junction bases left unmatched: 6. Here the CDR3 DNA reads TGTGCCAGCAGCCCCGGGACAGGGGTTGCCGGGGAGCTGTTTTTT. Amino acids: CASSPGTGVAGELFF.

This clone was seen more than once but under ten times. The chain recombines TRBV7-9 with TRBJ2-3; D is undetermined. CDR3 size: 14 residues. Germline assignment: CDR1 SEHNR and CDR2 FQNEAQ (reference sequence). Trimming stripped 5 bases from V and 6 bases from J, with 15 bases between. CDR3 amino acids: CASSPTEQVDTQYF. The CDR3 nucleotides are TGTGCCAGCAGCCCAACAGAACAAGTCGATACGCAGTATTTT. Full variable domain (missing parts from reference TRBV7-9 and TRBJ2-3): DTGVSQNPRHKITKRGQNVTFRCDPISEHNRLYWYRQTLGQGPEFLTYFQNEAQLEKSRLLSDRFSAERPKGSFSTLEIQRTEQGDSAMYLCASSPTEQVDTQYFGPGTRLTVL.

The CDR3 nucleotides are TGTGCCAGCAGTGGCCCATCAGAAACTAGCTCCTACGAGCAGTACTTC. It yields the protein CASSGPSETSSYEQYF. This chain uses TRBV25-1 with TRBJ2-7; possible D gene TRBD2, 5 bases. There are 16 residues in the CDR3. V gave up 4 bases and J gave up 0 bases, with 16 bases separating them. CDR1 is MGHDK, CDR2 SYGVNS, per germline.

The rearrangement joins TRBV7-2 to TRBJ2-1; D remains unclear. V lost 5 bases, J lost 2 bases, and 13 bases lay in between. The CDR3 covers 15 residues. Germline V gene lookup returns CDR1 SGHTA and CDR2 FQGNSA. In DNA form, the CDR3 reads TGTGCCAGCAGCCTCTCCGGGTCCACCTACAATGAGCAGTTCTTC. Translating gives CASSLSGSTYNEQFF.

The V call is TRBV29-1, the J call TRBJ2-1; 8 bases fit TRBD2. Trimming removed 7 bases from V and 5 bases from J; junction bases left unmatched: 10. This CDR3 has 14 residues. Germline assignment: CDR1 SQVTM and CDR2 ANQGSEA. CDR3 sequence reads: CSAIAGSWNNEQFF. CDR3 bases: TGCAGCGCAATAGCGGGATCTTGGAACAATGAGCAGTTCTTC.

The J gene is TRBJ2-5, the V gene TRBV6-2 or TRBV6-3; D call uncertain. The CDR3 sequence is 13 residues long. Germline CDR1 and CDR2: MNHEY and SVGEGT. V was trimmed by 4 bases and J by 1 base, leaving 7 bases between them. Written as DNA, the CDR3 is TGTGCCAGCAGTTCCACTGTCCAAGAGACCCAGTACTTC. This codes for CASSSTVQETQYF.

The chain couples TRBV15 to TRBJ2-5, with 8 bases that match TRBD2. Trimming cost V 8 bases and J 5 bases; bases outside gene matches: 7. From germline, CDR1 is LNHNV and CDR2 YYDKDF (reference sequence). There are 13 residues in the CDR3. DNA of the CDR3: TGTGCCACCCGTCGGGGGGGCGGGGAGACCCAGTACTTC. Translating gives CATRRGGGETQYF.

This rearrangement joins TRBV13 to TRBJ1-4; 7 nucleotides line up with TRBD1. The CDR3 runs 15 residues. CDR1 is PRHDT, CDR2 FYEKMQ, per germline (reference sequence). V lost 4 bases to trimming and J lost 5 bases; unmatched junction nucleotides: 7. CDR3 amino acids: CASSSRGQPNEKLFF. The DNA of the CDR3 is TGTGCCAGCAGCTCGAGGGGACAGCCAAATGAAAAACTGTTTTTT.

The gene calls are TRBV4-1 and TRBJ1-6; D gene uncertain. Germline-derived CDR1 and CDR2 are MGHRA and YSYEKL. The CDR3 contains 15 residues. V was shortened by 1 base and J by 6 bases, with 10 bases between the two germline ends. CDR3: CASSQGAGANSPLHF. The CDR3 DNA sequence: TGCGCCAGCAGCCAAGGAGCGGGCGCTAATTCACCCCTCCACTTT.

The chain joins TRBV5-5 to TRBJ2-5; TRBD2 matches 14 bases. CDR1 and CDR2 (germline): SGHKS, YYEKEE (reference sequence). Losses at the gene ends were 3 bases for V and 5 bases for J; bases not matched to a gene: 6. The CDR3 totals 16 residues. CDR3 DNA sequence: TGTGCCAGCAGCTCGACTAGCGGGGGGGCCAGGGAGACCCAGTACTTC. It is translated as CASSSTSGGARETQYF.

The chain couples TRBV19 to TRBJ2-5, with 9 positions matching TRBD2. The germline gives CDR1 LNHDA, CDR2 SQIVND (reference sequence). The V gene end was trimmed by 5 bases and the J gene end by 1 base; junction bases not matched to a gene: 23. The CDR3 contains 21 residues. CDR3 protein: CASSFQRISGGPPKLQETQYF. CDR3 DNA: TGTGCCAGTAGTTTTCAGCGGATTAGCGGGGGCCCACCGAAGCTCCAAGAGACCCAGTACTTC. Full variable domain (outside the CDR3, taken from reference TRBV19 and TRBJ2-5): DGGITQSPKYLFRKEGQNVTLSCEQNLNHDAMYWYRQDPGQGLRLIYYSQIVNDFQKGDIAEGYSVSREKKESFPLTVTSAQKNPTAFYLCASSFQRISGGPPKLQETQYFGPGTRLLVL.

The chain links TRBV4-3 to TRBJ1-5; D unclear. The CDR3 consists of 14 residues. Between the trimmed V and J ends, which lost 2 bases and 3 bases, there was a span of 8 bases. Germline CDR1 LGHNA, CDR2 YSLEER. This CDR3 is CASSQYLANQPQHF. CDR3 sequence (DNA): TGCGCCAGCAGCCAATACTTAGCCAATCAGCCCCAGCATTTT.